This TCR beta chain emerged from a study of T cells in Graves' hyperthyroidism and ophthalmopathy. The study, taken as a whole, reports: Most thyroid clonotypes expanded above 0.001 appeared in blood too. Ophthalmopathy, which appeared later, was predicted by the model a median approximately six months before onset.

This clonotype was picked up a small number of times. The antigen is not known. Pregnant or lactating patients were excluded, as were those with uncontrolled infection or other autoimmune disease. Diagnosis relied on clinical symptoms, serum thyroxine and TRAb, thyroid ultrasound and orbital computed tomography. RNA transcripts served as the template for amplifying TCR beta CDR3 regions. Using the HTBI primer set, a first-round RT-PCR was run on the TCR CDR3. TCRdb fed the multiplex PCR reads into MiXCR, producing one record per CDR3 protein. This table has a few hundred thousand distinct CDR3 sequences, 40% to 55% appearing once. The CDR3 has 12 amino acids. V was clipped by 5 bases and J by 3 bases, with 7 bases between them. CDR1 and CDR2 from the germline V gene are ENHRY and SYGVKD.

The clonotype was recovered from an adult woman with Graves' disease, either hyperthyroidism or ophthalmopathy (not recorded which). Sequencing input: peripheral blood or thyroid tissue (not recorded which). J is TRBJ1-2 and V is TRBV10-3; a possible D gene is TRBD1 (6 bases). The DNA for the CDR3 is TGTGCCATCAGTCGGACAGACTATGGCTACACCTTC. Its protein is CAISRTDYGYTF.